The next 13 T cell receptor beta chains were all read from a single sample in a study of T cells in narcolepsy. The data were produced by immunoSEQ multiplex PCR, yet TCRdb's version contains in-frame clones alone and is incomplete. The sample yields more than 20,000 clones, approximately 85% seen once. Sequenced input: memory (CD45RA-) CD4+ T cells from blood. The source is a human donor in good health.

This chain connects TRBV27 to TRBJ1-3, with D possibly matching TRBD1 (5 bases). Looked up from germline, CDR1 is MNHEY and CDR2 is SMNVEV (reference sequence). The CDR3 spans 14 residues. The ends were cut back, 6 bases at V and 4 bases at J, with 13 bases in the middle. The CDR3 loop reads CASRKPGSGNTIYF. The CDR3 nucleotides are TGTGCCAGCAGGAAACCAGGGTCAGGAAACACCATATATTTT.

The rearrangement joins TRBV19 to TRBJ2-4; D remains ambiguous. This CDR3 is built from 15 residues. Germline V CDR1 and CDR2: LNHDA, SQIVND (reference sequence). V lost 3 bases and J lost 2, with 11 bases in between. The CDR3 reads CASSMGPGPKNIQYF. The CDR3 region has the DNA TGTGCCAGTAGTATGGGTCCAGGCCCCAAAAACATTCAGTACTTC.

This sequence joins TRBV14 and TRBJ2-4; D gene uncertain. Trimming removed 1 base at V and 10 bases at J, with 11 bases between. Per germline, CDR1 SGHDN and CDR2 FVKESK. The length of the CDR3 is 13 residues. For the CDR3, the DNA is TGTGCCAGCAGCCAAGGCAGGCTCGGGATTCAGTACTTC. Protein sequence: CASSQGRLGIQYF.

V usage is TRBV2 and J usage is TRBJ2-1; 13 bases are shared with TRBD2. With 6 bases clipped from V and 6 bases from J, the junction kept 2 bases outside the gene matches. Germline CDR1 is SNHLY and CDR2 is FYNNEI. The CDR3 loop spans 14 amino acids. The CDR3 protein is CASSGLAGANEQFF. As DNA, the CDR3 is TGTGCCAGCAGCGGACTAGCGGGAGCCAATGAGCAGTTCTTC.

This clone was seen more than once but under ten times. The rearrangement links TRBV9 to TRBJ2-1; TRBD2 agrees at 8 bases. From germline, CDR1 is SGDLS and CDR2 YYNGEE. Trimming cost V 4 bases and J 8 bases; bases outside gene matches: 11. This CDR3 spans 15 amino acids. The CDR3 bases are TGTGCCAGCAGCTGGGGGGGACTAGACTTTGATGAGCAGTTCTTC. Translated, it gives CASSWGGLDFDEQFF.

The chain has TRBV6-5 and TRBJ2-6; D might be TRBD1 or TRBD2, each matching 6 bases. CDR1 is MNHEY, CDR2 SVGAGI, per germline. The ends were cut back, 5 bases at V and 4 bases at J, with 12 bases in the middle. CDR3 length equals 15 residues. CDR3 sequence: CASSHRAGGANVLTF. CDR3 DNA: TGTGCCAGCAGTCACAGGGCGGGAGGGGCCAACGTCCTGACTTTC.

This chain connects TRBV14 to TRBJ2-2; 8 positions match TRBD2. Germline V gives CDR1 SGHDN, CDR2 FVKESK. The CDR3 totals 17 residues. V lost 4 bases and J lost 4; bases outside the gene matches: 11. CDR3 amino acids: CASSLEIAGIFTGELFF. Here the CDR3 DNA reads TGTGCCAGCAGCCTCGAGATAGCGGGGATATTCACCGGGGAGCTGTTTTTT.

The rearrangement uses TRBV14 and TRBJ2-5; D is possibly TRBD2 (6 bases). The CDR3 is 16 residues long. V was shortened by 4 bases and J by 4 bases, with 19 bases between the two germline ends. Germline-derived CDR1 and CDR2 are SGHDN and FVKESK. CDR3 amino acids: CASSRAGQGRGETQYF. As DNA, the CDR3 is TGTGCCAGCAGCCGAGCGGGTCAGGGAAGAGGAGAGACCCAGTACTTC.

The chain carries TRBV19 and TRBJ1-1; TRBD1 agrees at 9 bases. The CDR3 spans 15 residues. Germline V CDR1 and CDR2: LNHDA, SQIVND (reference sequence). V lost 6 bases, J lost 1 base, and 6 bases stayed unmatched. CDR3 in amino acids: CASSRKGQGNTEAFF. DNA of the CDR3: TGTGCCAGTAGCCGCAAGGGACAGGGGAACACTGAAGCTTTCTTT.

V usage is TRBV9 and J usage is TRBJ2-5, with D possibly matching TRBD2 (5 bases). The CDR3 consists of 15 residues. The V gene lost 0 bases and the J gene lost 5 bases, with 14 bases spanning the gap. Germline V gene data show CDR1 as SGDLS and CDR2 as YYNGEE. CDR3 coding DNA: TGTGCCAGCAGCGTAGGGACCTACCCGGGGGAGACCCAGTACTTC. Protein sequence: CASSVGTYPGETQYF.

This clone showed up just once. The V call is TRBV18, the J call TRBJ2-1; no clear D gene. CDR3 length: 16 residues. Germline V gene lookup returns CDR1 KGHSH and CDR2 LQKENI. Trimming shortened V by 4 bases and J by 5 bases, and 18 bases separated the two germline ends. The CDR3 DNA is TGTGCCAGCTCACGCGAGGCGCAGCACCGCAACAATGAGCAGTTCTTC. As protein: CASSREAQHRNNEQFF.

The chain combines TRBV28 with TRBJ1-4; no clear D gene. The CDR3 loop spans 14 amino acids. Germline V lookup: CDR1 MDHEN, CDR2 SYDVKM. V was pared by 6 bases and J by 5 bases, with 13 bases between. Written as DNA, the CDR3 is TGTGCCAGCAGCCCGAGCGGGCCGAATGAAAAACTGTTTTTT. Its translation is CASSPSGPNEKLFF.

This chain uses TRBV5-1 with TRBJ1-2; no definite D call. In germline, CDR1 is SGHRS, CDR2 YFSETQ. Trimming removed 3 bases at V and 4 bases at J, with 7 bases between. This CDR3 has 12 amino acids. The CDR3 sequence: CASSSGRYGYTF. DNA for the CDR3: TGCGCCAGCAGCTCGGGTCGCTATGGCTACACCTTC.